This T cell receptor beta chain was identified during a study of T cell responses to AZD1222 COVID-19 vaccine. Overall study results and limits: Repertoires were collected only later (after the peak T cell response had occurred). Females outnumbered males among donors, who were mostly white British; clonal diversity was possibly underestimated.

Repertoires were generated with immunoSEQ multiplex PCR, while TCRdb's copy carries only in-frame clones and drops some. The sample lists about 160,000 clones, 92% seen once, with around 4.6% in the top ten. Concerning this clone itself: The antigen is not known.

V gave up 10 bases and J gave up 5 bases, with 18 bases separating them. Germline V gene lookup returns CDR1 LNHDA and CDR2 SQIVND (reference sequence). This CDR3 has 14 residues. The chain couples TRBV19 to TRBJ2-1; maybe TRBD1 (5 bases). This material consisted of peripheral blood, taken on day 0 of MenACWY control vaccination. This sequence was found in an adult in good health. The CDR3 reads CATQPPAGNNEQFF. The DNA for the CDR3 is TGTGCCACCCAACCCCCCGCAGGGAACAATGAGCAGTTCTTC.